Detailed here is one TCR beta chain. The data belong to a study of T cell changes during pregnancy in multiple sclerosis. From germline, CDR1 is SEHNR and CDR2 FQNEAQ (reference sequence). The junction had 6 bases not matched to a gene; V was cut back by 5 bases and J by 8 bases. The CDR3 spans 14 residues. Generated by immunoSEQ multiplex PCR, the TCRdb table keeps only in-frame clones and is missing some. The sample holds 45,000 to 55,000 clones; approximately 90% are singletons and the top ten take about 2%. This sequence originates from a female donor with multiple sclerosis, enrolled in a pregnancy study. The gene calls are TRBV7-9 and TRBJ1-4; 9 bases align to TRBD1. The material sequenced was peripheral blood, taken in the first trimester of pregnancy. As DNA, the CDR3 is TGTGCCAGCAGCCATAGGACAGGGGACGAAAAACTGTTTTTT. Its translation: CASSHRTGDEKLFF.